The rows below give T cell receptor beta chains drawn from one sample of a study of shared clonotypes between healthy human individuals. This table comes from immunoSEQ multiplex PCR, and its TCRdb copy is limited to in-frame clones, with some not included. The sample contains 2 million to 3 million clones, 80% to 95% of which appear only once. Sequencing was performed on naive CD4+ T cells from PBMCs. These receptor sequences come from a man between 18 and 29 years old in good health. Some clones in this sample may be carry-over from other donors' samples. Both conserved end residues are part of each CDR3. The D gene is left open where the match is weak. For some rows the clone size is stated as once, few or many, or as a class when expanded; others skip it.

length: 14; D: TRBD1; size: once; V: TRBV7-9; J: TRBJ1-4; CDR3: CASSVGTAGEKLFF; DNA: TGTGCCAGCAGCGTGGGGACAGCGGGGGAAAAACTGTTTTTT
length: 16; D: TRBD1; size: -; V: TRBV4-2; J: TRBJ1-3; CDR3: CASSQDNRGTGNTIYF; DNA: TGTGCCAGCAGCCAAGACAACAGGGGGACTGGAAACACCATATATTTT
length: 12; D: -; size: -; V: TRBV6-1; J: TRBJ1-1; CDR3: CASSPSTVRAFF; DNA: TGTGCCAGCAGTCCTTCCACCGTGAGGGCTTTCTTT
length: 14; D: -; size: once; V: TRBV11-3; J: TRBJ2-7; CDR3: CASSAEGGTYEQYF; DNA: TGTGCCAGCAGTGCTGAGGGGGGGACCTACGAGCAGTACTTC
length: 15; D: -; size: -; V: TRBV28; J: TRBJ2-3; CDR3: CASGRRALGTDTQYF; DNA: TGTGCCAGCGGTCGCCGGGCCCTTGGCACAGATACGCAGTATTTT
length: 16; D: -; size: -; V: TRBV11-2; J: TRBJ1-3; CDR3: CASSLGGGSSGNTIYF; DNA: TGTGCCAGCAGCTTAGGAGGGGGAAGCTCTGGAAACACCATATATTTT
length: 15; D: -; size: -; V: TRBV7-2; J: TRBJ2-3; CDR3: CASSLLGARTDTQYF; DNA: TGTGCCAGCAGCTTACTAGGGGCCCGCACAGATACGCAGTATTTT
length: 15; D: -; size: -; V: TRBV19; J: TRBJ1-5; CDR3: CASRGVEAGHQPQHF; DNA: TGTGCCAGTAGAGGAGTGGAGGCAGGTCATCAGCCCCAGCATTTT
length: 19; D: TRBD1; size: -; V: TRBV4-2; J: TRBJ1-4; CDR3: CASSQADRGRGGTNEKLFF; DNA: TGTGCCAGCAGCCAGGCTGACAGGGGGCGCGGTGGGACTAATGAAAAACTGTTTTTT
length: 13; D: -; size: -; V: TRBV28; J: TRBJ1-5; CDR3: CASRGEFNQPQHF; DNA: TGTGCCAGCAGGGGGGAGTTCAATCAGCCCCAGCATTTT
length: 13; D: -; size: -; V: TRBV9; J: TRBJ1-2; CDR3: CASSVAETTGYTF; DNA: TGTGCCAGCAGCGTAGCTGAGACTACAGGCTACACCTTC
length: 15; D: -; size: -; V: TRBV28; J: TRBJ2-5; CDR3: CASSPSKGVWETQYF; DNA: TGTGCCAGCAGCCCCTCGAAGGGGGTATGGGAGACCCAGTACTTC
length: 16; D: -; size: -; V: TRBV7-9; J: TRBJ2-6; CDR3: CASSLLGRSGANVLTF; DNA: TGTGCCAGCAGCTTATTGGGCCGCTCTGGGGCCAACGTCCTGACTTTC
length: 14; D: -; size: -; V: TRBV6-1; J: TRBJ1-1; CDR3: CASQRSGGNTEAFF; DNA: TGTGCCAGCCAAAGGTCCGGGGGAAACACTGAAGCTTTCTTT
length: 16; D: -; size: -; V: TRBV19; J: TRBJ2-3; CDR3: CASSMRMPGGTDTQYF; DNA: TGTGCCAGTAGTATGCGGATGCCAGGTGGAACAGATACGCAGTATTTT
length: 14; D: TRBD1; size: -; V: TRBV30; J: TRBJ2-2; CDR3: CAWSVDRVAGELFF; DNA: TGTGCCTGGAGTGTAGACAGGGTGGCCGGGGAGCTGTTTTTT
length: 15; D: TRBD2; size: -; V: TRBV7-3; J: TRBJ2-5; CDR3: CASSSGGGIEETQYF; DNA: TGTGCCAGCAGCTCCGGCGGGGGGATTGAAGAGACCCAGTACTTC
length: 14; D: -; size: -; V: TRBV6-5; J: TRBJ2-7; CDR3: CASTNRAGPYEQYF; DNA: TGTGCCAGCACCAACAGGGCGGGCCCCTACGAGCAGTACTTC
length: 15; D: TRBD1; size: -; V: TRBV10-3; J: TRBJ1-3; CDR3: CAISQTGGKGNTIYF; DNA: TGTGCCATCAGTCAGACAGGGGGAAAAGGAAACACCATATATTTT
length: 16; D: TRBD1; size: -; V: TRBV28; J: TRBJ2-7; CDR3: CASSFSGTGDPHEQYF; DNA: TGTGCCAGCAGTTTCTCCGGGACAGGTGACCCCCACGAGCAGTACTTC
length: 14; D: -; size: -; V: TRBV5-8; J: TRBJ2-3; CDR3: CASHFRGPTDTQYF; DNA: TGTGCCAGCCACTTCCGGGGACCCACAGATACGCAGTATTTT
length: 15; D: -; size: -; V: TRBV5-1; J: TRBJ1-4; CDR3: CASSIRQLGSEKLFF; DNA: TGCGCCAGCAGCATAAGACAGCTTGGGAGTGAAAAACTGTTTTTT
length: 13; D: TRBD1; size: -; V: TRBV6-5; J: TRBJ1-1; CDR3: CASLDRDPAVAFF; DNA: TGTGCCAGCCTGGACAGGGACCCCGCTGTGGCTTTCTTT
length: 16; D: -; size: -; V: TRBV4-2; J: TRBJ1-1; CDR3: CASSQESRGPNTEAFF; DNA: TGTGCCAGCAGCCAAGAAAGTCGGGGGCCGAACACTGAAGCTTTCTTT